This T cell receptor (beta chain) was found in a study of T-cell reconstitution after alpha-beta-depleted transplantation in children. This clonotype has a handful of counts. Its target is unknown. Study-level findings and limits: Several hundred graft clones that had expanded were reportedly the source of alpha-beta T cells about two months after transplant. Diversity and T-cell counts at one year after transplant derived mostly from new T cells.

Preparing the TCRbeta library involved the use of unique molecular identifiers. TCRdb redid the calling of the PCR reads with MiXCR, one entry per CDR3 protein. The sample consists of fewer than 550,000 distinct CDR3 sequences, 9.5% to 12% of them appearing once. This CDR3 is 16 amino acids long. Trimming removed 5 bases from V and 5 bases from J; junction bases left unmatched: 13. The germline V gene has CDR1 SGHVS and CDR2 FNYEAQ. The sample here was PBMCs, mostly from graft donor cells, taken 180 days after TCRalphabeta/CD19-depleted stem cell transplant. This chain connects TRBV7-6 to TRBJ2-7; 9 bases agree with TRBD2. The origin of this receptor is a female patient between 2 and 15 years old who had a stem cell transplant for aplastic anemia, so the T cells may come from the graft donor. CDR3: CASSPITGGRANEQYF. The CDR3, as DNA: TGTGCCAGCAGCCCAATAACGGGCGGGAGGGCCAACGAGCAGTACTTC.